The T cell receptor beta chain under discussion was sequenced for a study of glioma-infiltrating T cells. Looked up from germline, CDR1 is MNHNS and CDR2 is SASEGT. The V segment lost 8 bases and the J segment 5 bases; nucleotides outside the gene matches: 6. CDR3 length: 13 residues. The iRepertoire nested amplicon-rescue multiplex PCR amplified TCR alpha and beta CDR3s from RNA. TCRdb reprocessed the multiplex PCR reads via MiXCR and lists one record per CDR3 protein. This sample carries some 120,000 distinct CDR3 sequences, approximately 25% of them seen once, and the ten largest clones take around 15%. This clonotype showed up many times.

The chain has TRBV6-1 and TRBJ2-1, with 7 bases matching TRBD1. The receptor was derived from a human donor with low-grade glioma or glioblastoma, undergoing nonglioma brain surgery, or in good health (not recorded which). Sequencing was carried out using glioma tissue, nonneoplastic brain tissue, or PBMCs (not recorded which). CDR3 nucleotide sequence: TGTGCCAGCGACAGGGCGTCGGACAATGAGCAGTTCTTC. Its protein product is CASDRASDNEQFF.